The 24 T cell receptor beta chains below all came from one sample that was sequenced in a study of Ad26.COV2.S vaccination and SARS-CoV-2 variants. Treatment here: around 19 received Ad26.COV2.S at low or high dose, single or two shots; 5 received placebo; per-sample allocation not given. Samples analyzed were those drawn on day 63 after the first vaccine or placebo injection. Clones were sequenced by immunoSEQ multiplex PCR, and TCRdb holds only the in-frame ones, with some missing. Of some 520,000 clones listed, around 85% are singletons. This material consisted of peripheral blood, taken in a trial of Ad26.COV2.S vaccine versus placebo. The origin of the receptors is a person aged 18 to 65 who received the Ad26.COV2.S COVID-19 vaccine or a placebo.

The chain employs TRBV10-2 and TRBJ1-6; D may be TRBD1 (6 bases). Germline V CDR1 and CDR2: WSHSY, SAAADI. The germline V and J ends were trimmed by 5 bases and 6 bases, with 11 bases remaining between them. The CDR3 totals 14 residues. The CDR3 DNA reads TGCGCCAGCAGTTTAGGGGGATCTAATTCACCCCTCCACTTT. Its protein is CASSLGGSNSPLHF.

This rearrangement joins TRBV27 to TRBJ2-7; D is tentatively TRBD1 or TRBD2 (6 bases each). The CDR3 runs 15 residues. Germline V gene lookup returns CDR1 MNHEY and CDR2 SMNVEV (reference sequence). The V end was cut by 6 bases, the J end by 2 bases, with 17 bases between. The CDR3 is CASRASGARAYEQYF. CDR3 nucleotide sequence: TGTGCCAGCAGAGCTTCGGGGGCGCGAGCCTACGAGCAGTACTTC.

J is TRBJ2-1 and V is TRBV18, with 9 bases identical to TRBD2. The CDR3 extends over 16 amino acids. Germline assignment: CDR1 KGHSH and CDR2 LQKENI. J lost 7 bases, V lost 4 bases, and 11 bases had no gene match. CDR3 nucleotides: TGTGCCAGCTCACGTCCGCAGCGGGAGGTGGAAAATGAGCAGTTCTTC. It specifies CASSRPQREVENEQFF.

The chain joins TRBV5-1 to TRBJ1-6; TRBD1 agrees at 10 bases. CDR1 and CDR2 (germline): SGHRS, YFSETQ. V was clipped by 4 bases and J by 17 bases; unmatched bases: 9. The CDR3 sequence is 13 residues long. DNA for the CDR3: TGCGCCAGCAGCCGGGACAGGGGCTGGGAGATCCACTTT. Translation: CASSRDRGWEIHF.

The gene calls are TRBV5-1 and TRBJ1-2; D may be TRBD1 (5 bases). Germline V gene data show CDR1 as SGHRS and CDR2 as YFSETQ. The CDR3 runs to 16 residues. Trimming shortened V by 4 bases and J by 4 bases, and 20 bases separated the two germline ends. The CDR3 DNA is TGCGCCAGCAGCGGTGGATCGGACGAGAGGGGCTATGGCTACACCTTC. It yields the protein CASSGGSDERGYGYTF. The whole variable domain, remainder taken from reference TRBV5-1 and TRBJ1-2, is KAGVTQTPRYLIKTRGQQVTLSCSPISGHRSVSWYQQTPGQGLQFLFEYFSETQRNKGNFPGRFSGRQFSNSRSEMNVSTLELGDSALYLCASSGGSDERGYGYTFGSGTRLTVV.

The chain joins TRBV7-9 to TRBJ1-6, with a tentative D call TRBD1 (5 bases). Trimming cost V 1 base and J 7 bases, with 8 bases left between them. Germline CDR1 is SEHNR and CDR2 is FQNEAQ (reference sequence). The CDR3 length is 14 residues. Here the CDR3 DNA reads TGTGCCAGCAGCTTAGGACAGATCAATTCACCCCTCCACTTT. Translating it yields CASSLGQINSPLHF. The whole variable domain, filled in from reference TRBV7-9 and TRBJ1-6, reads DTGVSQNPRHKITKRGQNVTFRCDPISEHNRLYWYRQTLGQGPEFLTYFQNEAQLEKSRLLSDRFSAERPKGSFSTLEIQRTEQGDSAMYLCASSLGQINSPLHFGNGTRLTVT.

CDR3 loop: CASSHPTSYRAGELFF. CDR3 in DNA: TGTGCCAGCAGCCACCCGACTTCATACAGGGCCGGGGAGCTGTTTTTT. V gene TRBV3-1 (or the pseudogene TRBV3-2) combines with J gene TRBJ2-2; a weak D match, TRBD1 (6 bases). Germline-derived CDR1 and CDR2 are LGHDT and YNNKEL (reference sequence). The V gene lost 3 bases and the J gene lost 6 bases, with 17 bases spanning the gap. The CDR3 length is 16 residues.

This chain connects TRBV27 to TRBJ1-1; D is unclear. From germline, CDR1 is MNHEY and CDR2 SMNVEV (reference sequence). The CDR3 consists of 13 residues. The V gene lost 10 bases and the J gene lost 3 bases, with 15 bases spanning the gap. CDR3 sequence reads: CATAHTFDTEAFF. The CDR3 DNA reads as TGTGCCACCGCGCATACATTTGACACTGAAGCTTTCTTT.

This chain uses TRBV24-1 with TRBJ2-7; 10 nucleotides match TRBD1. V was clipped by 5 bases and J by 7 bases; unmatched bases: 10. The length of the CDR3 is 15 residues. Germline lookup yields CDR1 KGHDR and CDR2 SFDVKD. In DNA, the CDR3 is TGTGCCACCAGTGCCCTGGGACAGGGGTTAGAAGAGCAGTACTTC. Protein product: CATSALGQGLEEQYF.

Comments on this clone: Other nucleotide sequences from this sample produce the same CDR3. The chain couples TRBV28 to TRBJ1-1; weak D call: TRBD1 (5 bases). This CDR3 region has 14 residues. The V and J ends lost 5 bases and 4 bases respectively, with 14 bases between them. CDR1 is MDHEN, CDR2 SYDVKM, per germline. The CDR3 nucleotides read TGTGCCAGCAGTCCCGGGGGTTTGGGCACTGAAGCTTTCTTT. Its protein is CASSPGGLGTEAFF.

This clone was seen a handful of times. V and J are TRBV7-9 and TRBJ1-6; D uncertain. The V end was cut by 5 bases, the J end by 7 bases, with 15 bases between. This CDR3 has 15 amino acids. Germline lookup yields CDR1 SEHNR and CDR2 FQNEAQ (reference sequence). Here the CDR3 reads CASSPQPGLNSPLHF. CDR3 nucleotides: TGTGCCAGCAGCCCGCAGCCAGGCTTAAATTCACCCCTCCACTTT.

The chain uses TRBV7-2 and TRBJ2-7, with D possibly TRBD2 on 6 matching bases. The length of the CDR3 is 12 residues. Trimming stripped 5 bases from V and 6 bases from J, with 11 bases between. The V gene's germline CDR1 is SGHTA and CDR2 FQGNSA. CDR3 sequence (DNA): TGTGCCAGCAGCCTAGGGACTGGCGAGCAGTACTTC. Residues: CASSLGTGEQYF.

This chain connects TRBV10-3 to TRBJ1-3; D is unclear. CDR3 size: 15 residues. The ends were cut back, 3 bases at V and 4 bases at J, with 13 bases in the middle. Germline V gene sequence: CDR1 ENHRY, CDR2 SYGVKD. In DNA, the CDR3 is TGTGCCATCAGTGAACAGAGGTCCGTAGGAAACACCATATATTTT. Translating gives CAISEQRSVGNTIYF.

The gene calls are TRBV7-9 and TRBJ1-2, with D tentatively TRBD1 (5 bases). V lost 6 bases and J 2 bases, leaving 13 bases between the germline ends. The V gene's germline CDR1 is SEHNR and CDR2 FQNEAQ (reference sequence). The CDR3 covers 14 residues. In nucleotides, the CDR3 is TGTGCCAGCAGGCGAACCGGGGCCAACTATGGCTACACCTTC. Its translation is CASRRTGANYGYTF.

This clone was counted a single time. The V and J genes are TRBV12-3 or TRBV12-4 and TRBJ2-5, with 7 bases matching TRBD1. J was trimmed by 5 bases and V by 5 bases; bases with no gene match: 5. CDR3 length equals 13 residues. The chain's CDR3 is CASSPTGQETQYF. The CDR3 DNA is TGTGCCAGCAGTCCGACAGGGCAGGAGACCCAGTACTTC.

The J gene is TRBJ1-6, the V gene TRBV30; perhaps TRBD1 as D (6 bases). CDR3 size: 14 residues. Germline-derived CDR1 and CDR2 are GTSNPN and SVGIG (reference sequence). Deletions cut 1 base from V and 10 bases from J, with 14 bases between. Here the CDR3 reads CAWSAPGAQSPLHF. The CDR3 DNA follows: TGTGCCTGGAGTGCCCCGGGGGCGCAGTCACCCCTCCACTTT.

This rearrangement joins TRBV9 to TRBJ1-2; D remains ambiguous. V gave up 0 bases and J gave up 7 bases, with 7 bases separating them. The CDR3 has 12 amino acids. CDR1 and CDR2 from the germline V gene are SGDLS and YYNGEE. CDR3 in DNA: TGTGCCAGCAGCGTAGGGGTCAGTGGCTACACCTTC. It is translated as CASSVGVSGYTF.

The chain carries TRBV19 and TRBJ1-3; 7 bases line up with TRBD1. Trimming took 8 bases from V and 3 from J; bases not matched to a gene: 4. Per germline, CDR1 LNHDA and CDR2 SQIVND (reference sequence). The CDR3 runs 13 residues. DNA for the CDR3: TGTGCCAGTTTTGGGACAGTTGGAAACACCATATATTTT. As protein: CASFGTVGNTIYF. The entire variable domain, with the rest obtained from reference TRBV19 and TRBJ1-3, is as follows: DGGITQSPKYLFRKEGQNVTLSCEQNLNHDAMYWYRQDPGQGLRLIYYSQIVNDFQKGDIAEGYSVSREKKESFPLTVTSAQKNPTAFYLCASFGTVGNTIYFGEGSWLTVV.

The chain links TRBV29-1 to TRBJ1-2; tentative D call: TRBD1 (5 bases). The CDR3 contains 12 residues. Trimming cost V 6 bases and J 7 bases, with 15 bases left between them. CDR1 is SQVTM, CDR2 ANQGSEA, per germline. DNA for the CDR3: TGCAGCGTAGTCGACAGCATCATTGGCTACACCTTC. Translation gives CSVVDSIIGYTF.

This clone came up a few times. The J gene is TRBJ2-7, the V gene TRBV5-1; D uncertain. The CDR3 is 12 residues long. CDR1 and CDR2 (germline): SGHRS, YFSETQ. Trimming took 7 bases from V and 2 from J, leaving 10 bases between them. The CDR3 DNA reads as TGCGCCAGCGCCCGGGTCCCCTACGAGCAGTACTTC. Translated: CASARVPYEQYF.

CDR3 amino acids: CATSDARGGGRPQHF. As DNA, the CDR3 is TGTGCCACCAGTGATGCCAGGGGAGGTGGACGGCCCCAGCATTTT. V is TRBV24-1 and J is TRBJ1-5; TRBD1 is a possible D gene (6 bases). The CDR3 loop spans 15 amino acids. Germline V gene data show CDR1 as KGHDR and CDR2 as SFDVKD. Trimming took off 3 bases at V and 9 bases at J, with 17 bases between the two ends.

The sample holds one count of this clone. This sequence joins TRBV5-4 and TRBJ2-6; D is possibly TRBD2 (6 bases). Germline-derived CDR1 and CDR2 are SGHNT and YYREEE (reference sequence). The germline V and J ends were trimmed by 4 bases and 4 bases, with 21 bases remaining between them. There are 18 residues in the CDR3. The DNA of the CDR3 is TGTGCCAGCAGCCCAGGCGGGACGGCTACTGGGGGGGCCAACGTCCTGACTTTC. This translates into CASSPGGTATGGANVLTF.

A remark on this clone: The same CDR3 is also encoded by other DNA sequences in this sample. The chain carries TRBV7-3 and TRBJ1-1, with D possibly TRBD1 on 5 matching bases. The V end lost 5 bases, the J end lost 0 bases, and 13 bases lay between the germline ends. Germline V gene data show CDR1 as SGHTA and CDR2 as FQGTGA. The CDR3 runs to 15 residues. The CDR3 here is CASSPAGGLNTEAFF. In DNA, the CDR3 is TGTGCCAGCAGCCCCGCGGGGGGTTTGAACACTGAAGCTTTCTTT.

The V call is TRBV5-1, the J call TRBJ2-5; TRBD1 might be the D (5 bases). Trimming left V 1 base short and J 4 bases short, with 5 bases between. From germline, CDR1 is SGHRS and CDR2 YFSETQ. CDR3 length equals 12 residues. The CDR3 here is CASSLQGETQYF. CDR3 nucleotide sequence: TGCGCCAGCAGCTTGCAGGGAGAGACCCAGTACTTC.